The sequence of this TCR beta chain was determined in a study of cytomegalovirus exposure and HLA in healthy donors. Concerning this clone itself: Additional DNA sequences in this sample encode the identical CDR3.

The PCR was carried out with 60 Vbeta primers and 13 Jbeta primers. The protocol was immunoSEQ multiplex PCR, while the TCRdb copy is restricted to in-frame clones and leaves out a portion. The sample contains approximately 70,000 clones, around 80% of which appear only once. J gave up 1 base and V 4 bases, and 2 bases lay outside the gene matches. There are 16 residues in the CDR3. CDR1 is SGHRS and CDR2 is YFSETQ in the germline V gene. The sample taken for sequencing was PBMCs. The sequence came from a man aged 45-65 years in good health and CMV-seronegative. This sequence joins TRBV5-1 and TRBJ2-3; 14 bases map to TRBD2. Here the CDR3 reads CASSLGLAGGTDTQYF. The DNA of the CDR3 is TGCGCCAGCAGCCTGGGACTAGCGGGGGGCACAGATACGCAGTATTTT.